Following are 2 T cell receptor beta chains from one sample sequenced in a study of blood T cell repertoires in COVID-19. Data came from immunoSEQ multiplex PCR; TCRdb stores just in-frame clones and leaves some out. The data show under 350,000 clones, about nine tenths seen once. The sample was PBMCs or T cells enriched from blood (not recorded which). Receptors were obtained from a man aged 60 to 69 who had recovered from COVID-19.

In this sample, this clone turned up once. V usage is TRBV28 and J usage is TRBJ1-5, with 8 nucleotides matching TRBD1. CDR3 length equals 15 residues. V dropped 5 bases and J dropped 4; count of bases not matched to a gene: 7. The germline V gene has CDR1 MDHEN and CDR2 SYDVKM. CDR3 in DNA: TGTGCCAGCAGTCAGCAGGACAGGGAAAATCAGCCCCAGCATTTT. Its translation is CASSQQDRENQPQHF.

This rearrangement joins TRBV19 to TRBJ2-1; no firm D call. The CDR3 covers 13 residues. Trimming removed 2 bases at V and 4 bases at J, with 6 bases between. Germline lookup yields CDR1 LNHDA and CDR2 SQIVND (reference sequence). This chain's CDR3 is CASSITEYNEQFF. The CDR3 DNA reads as TGTGCCAGTAGTATAACTGAATACAATGAGCAGTTCTTC.